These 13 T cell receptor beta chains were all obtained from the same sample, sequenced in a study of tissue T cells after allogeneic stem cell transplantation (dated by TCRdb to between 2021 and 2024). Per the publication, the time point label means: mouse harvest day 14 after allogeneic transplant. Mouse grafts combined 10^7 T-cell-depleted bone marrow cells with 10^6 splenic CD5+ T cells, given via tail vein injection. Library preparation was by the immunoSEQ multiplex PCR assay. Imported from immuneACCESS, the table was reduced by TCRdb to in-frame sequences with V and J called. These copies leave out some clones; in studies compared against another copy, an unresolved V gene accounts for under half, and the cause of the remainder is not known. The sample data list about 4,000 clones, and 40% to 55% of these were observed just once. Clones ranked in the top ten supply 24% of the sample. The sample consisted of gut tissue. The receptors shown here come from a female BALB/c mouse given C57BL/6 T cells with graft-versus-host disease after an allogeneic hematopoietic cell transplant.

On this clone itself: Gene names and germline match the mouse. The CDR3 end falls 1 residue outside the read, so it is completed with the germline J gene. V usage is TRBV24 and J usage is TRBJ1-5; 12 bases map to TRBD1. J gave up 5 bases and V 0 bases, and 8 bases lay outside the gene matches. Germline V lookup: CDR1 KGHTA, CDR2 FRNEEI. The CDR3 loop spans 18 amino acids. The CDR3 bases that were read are TGTGCCAGCAGTCTGTATGAGGGACAGGGGGCGGAGGACCAGGCTCCGCTT. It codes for CASSLYEGQGAEDQAPL. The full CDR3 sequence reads CASSLYEGQGAEDQAPLF.

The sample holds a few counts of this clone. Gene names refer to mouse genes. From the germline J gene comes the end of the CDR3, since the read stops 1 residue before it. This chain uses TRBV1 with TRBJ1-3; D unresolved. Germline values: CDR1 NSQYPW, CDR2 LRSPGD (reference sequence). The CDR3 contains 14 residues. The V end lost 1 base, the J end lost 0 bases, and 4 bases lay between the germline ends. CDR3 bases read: TGCACCTGCAGTGCAGCCAATTCTGGAAATACGCTCTAT. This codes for CTCSAANSGNTLY. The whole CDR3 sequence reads CTCSAANSGNTLYF.

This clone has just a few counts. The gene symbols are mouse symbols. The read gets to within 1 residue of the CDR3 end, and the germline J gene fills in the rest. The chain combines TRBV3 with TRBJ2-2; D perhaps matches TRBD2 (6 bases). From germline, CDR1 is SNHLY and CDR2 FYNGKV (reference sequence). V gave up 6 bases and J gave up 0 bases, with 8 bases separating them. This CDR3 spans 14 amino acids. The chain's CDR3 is CASRWTANTGQLYF. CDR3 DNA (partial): TGTGCCAGCAGGTGGACTGCAAACACCGGGCAGCTCTAC.

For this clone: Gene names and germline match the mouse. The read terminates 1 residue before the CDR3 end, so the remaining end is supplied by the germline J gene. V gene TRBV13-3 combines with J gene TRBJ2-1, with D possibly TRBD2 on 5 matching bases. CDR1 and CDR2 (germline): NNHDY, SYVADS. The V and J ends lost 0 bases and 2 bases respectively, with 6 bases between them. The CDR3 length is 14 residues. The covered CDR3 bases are TGTGCCAGCAGTGATGCCTGGGACTATGCTGAGCAGTTC. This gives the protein CASSDAWDYAEQF. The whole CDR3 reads CASSDAWDYAEQFF.

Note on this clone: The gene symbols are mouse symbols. CDR3 amino acids: CSSSRQGADSDYTF. CDR3 DNA (partial): TGCTCCAGCAGTCGACAGGGGGCTGACTCCGACTACACC. J is TRBJ1-2 and V is TRBV23; the table gives TRBD1 as D, unverified against the DNA. The read terminates 1 residue ahead of where the CDR3 ends, so the germline J gene completes it. The CDR3 is 14 amino acids. Germline CDR1 KGHTA, CDR2 FQNQQP.

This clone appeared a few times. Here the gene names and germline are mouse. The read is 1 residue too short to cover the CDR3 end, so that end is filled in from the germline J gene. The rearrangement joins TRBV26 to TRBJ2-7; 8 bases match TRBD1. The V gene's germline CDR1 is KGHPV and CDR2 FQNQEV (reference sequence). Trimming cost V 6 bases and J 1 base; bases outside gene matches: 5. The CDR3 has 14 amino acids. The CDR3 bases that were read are TGTGCCAGCAGCTCGGGACAGGTTTCCTATGAACAGTAC. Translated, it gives CASSSGQVSYEQY. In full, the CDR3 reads CASSSGQVSYEQYF.

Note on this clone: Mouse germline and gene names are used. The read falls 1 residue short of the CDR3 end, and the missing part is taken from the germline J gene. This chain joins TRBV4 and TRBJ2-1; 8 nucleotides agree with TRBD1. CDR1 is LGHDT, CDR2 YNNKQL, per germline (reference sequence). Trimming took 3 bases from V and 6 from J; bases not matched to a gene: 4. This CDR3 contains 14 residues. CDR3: CASSYQGALAEQFF. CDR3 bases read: TGTGCCAGCAGCTATCAGGGGGCGCTTGCTGAGCAGTTC.

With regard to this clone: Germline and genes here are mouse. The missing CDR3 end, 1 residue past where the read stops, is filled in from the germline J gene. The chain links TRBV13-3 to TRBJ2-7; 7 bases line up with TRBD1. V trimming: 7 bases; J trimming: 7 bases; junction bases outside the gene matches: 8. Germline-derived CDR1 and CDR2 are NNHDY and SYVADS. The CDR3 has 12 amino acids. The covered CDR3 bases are TGTGCCAGCCCCTACAGGGGACGGGAACAGTAC. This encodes CASPYRGREQY. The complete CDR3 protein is CASPYRGREQYF.

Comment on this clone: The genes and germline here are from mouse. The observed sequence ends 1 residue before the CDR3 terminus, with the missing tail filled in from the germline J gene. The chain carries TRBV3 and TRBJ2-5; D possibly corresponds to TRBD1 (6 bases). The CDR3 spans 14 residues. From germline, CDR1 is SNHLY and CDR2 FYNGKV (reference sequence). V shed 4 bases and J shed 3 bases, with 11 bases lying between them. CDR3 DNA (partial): TGTGCCAGCAGCTCCCGGGACATACAAGACACCCAGTAC. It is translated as CASSSRDIQDTQY. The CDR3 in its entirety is CASSSRDIQDTQYF.

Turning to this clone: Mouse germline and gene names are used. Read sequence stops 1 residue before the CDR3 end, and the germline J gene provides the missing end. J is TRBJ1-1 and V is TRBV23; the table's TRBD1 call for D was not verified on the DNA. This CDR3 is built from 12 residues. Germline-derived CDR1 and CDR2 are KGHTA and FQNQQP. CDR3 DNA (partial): TGCTCCAGCAGCCTTACAGGGGGAGAAGTCTTC. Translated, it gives CSSSLTGGEVF. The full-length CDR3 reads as CSSSLTGGEVFF. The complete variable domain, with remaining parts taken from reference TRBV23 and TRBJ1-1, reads DAAVTQKPRYLIKMKGQEAEMKCIPEKGHTAVFWYQQKQSKELKFLIYFQNQQPLDQIDMVKERFSAVCPSSSLCSLGIRTCEAEDSALYLCSSSLTGGEVFFGKGTRLTVV.

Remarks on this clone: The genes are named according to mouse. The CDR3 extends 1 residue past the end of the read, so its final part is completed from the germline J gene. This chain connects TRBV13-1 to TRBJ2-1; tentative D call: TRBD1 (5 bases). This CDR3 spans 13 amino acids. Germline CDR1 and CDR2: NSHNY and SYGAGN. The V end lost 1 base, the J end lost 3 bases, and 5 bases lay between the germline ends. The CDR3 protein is CASSDTGYAEQFF. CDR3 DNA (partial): TGTGCCAGCAGTGATACAGGCTATGCTGAGCAGTTC.

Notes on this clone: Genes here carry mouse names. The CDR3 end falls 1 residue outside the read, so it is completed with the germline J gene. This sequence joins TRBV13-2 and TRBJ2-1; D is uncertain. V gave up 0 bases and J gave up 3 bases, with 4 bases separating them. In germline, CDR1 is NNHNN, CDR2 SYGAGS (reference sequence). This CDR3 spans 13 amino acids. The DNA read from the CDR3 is TGTGCCAGCGGTGATGGTGGCTATGCTGAGCAGTTC. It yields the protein CASGDGGYAEQF. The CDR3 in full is CASGDGGYAEQFF.

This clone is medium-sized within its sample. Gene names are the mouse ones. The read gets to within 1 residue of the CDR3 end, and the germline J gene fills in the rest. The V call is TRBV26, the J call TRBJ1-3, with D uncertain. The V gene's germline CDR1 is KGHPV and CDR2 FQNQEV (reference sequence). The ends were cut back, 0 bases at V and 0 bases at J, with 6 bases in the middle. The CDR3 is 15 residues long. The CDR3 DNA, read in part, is TGTGCCAGCAGTCTGTCGCCAACTTCTGGAAATACGCTCTAT. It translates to CASSLSPTSGNTLY. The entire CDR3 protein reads CASSLSPTSGNTLYF. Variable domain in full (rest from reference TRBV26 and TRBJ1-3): NSKVIQTPRYLVKGQGQKAKMRCIPEKGHPVVFWYQQNKNNEFKFLINFQNQEVLQQIDMTEKRFSAECPSNSPCSLEIQSSEAGDSALYLCASSLSPTSGNTLYFGEGSRLIVV.